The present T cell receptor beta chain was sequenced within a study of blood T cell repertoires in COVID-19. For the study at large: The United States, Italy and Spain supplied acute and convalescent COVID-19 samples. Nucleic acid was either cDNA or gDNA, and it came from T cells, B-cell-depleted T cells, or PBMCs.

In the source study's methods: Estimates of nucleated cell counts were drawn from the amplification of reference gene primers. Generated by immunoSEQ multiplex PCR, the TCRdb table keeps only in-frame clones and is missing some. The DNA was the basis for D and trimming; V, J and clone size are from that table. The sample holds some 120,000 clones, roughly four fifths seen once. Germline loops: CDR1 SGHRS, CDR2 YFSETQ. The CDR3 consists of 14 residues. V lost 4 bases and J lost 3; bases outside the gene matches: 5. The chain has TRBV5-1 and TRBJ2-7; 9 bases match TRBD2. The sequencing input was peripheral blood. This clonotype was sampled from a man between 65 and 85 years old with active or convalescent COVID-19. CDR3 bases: TGCGCCAGCAGCCGGGCGGGAGGGGGCTACGAGCAGTACTTC. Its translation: CASSRAGGGYEQYF.